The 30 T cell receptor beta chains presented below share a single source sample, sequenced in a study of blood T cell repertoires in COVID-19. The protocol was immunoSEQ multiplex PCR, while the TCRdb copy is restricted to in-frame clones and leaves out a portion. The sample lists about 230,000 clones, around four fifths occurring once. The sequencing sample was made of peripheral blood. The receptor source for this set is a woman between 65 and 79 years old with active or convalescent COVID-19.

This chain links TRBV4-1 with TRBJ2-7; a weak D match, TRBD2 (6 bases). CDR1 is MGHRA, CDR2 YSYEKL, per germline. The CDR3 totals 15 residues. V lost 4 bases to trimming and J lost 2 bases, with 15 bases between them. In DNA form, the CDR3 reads TGCGCCAGCAGCCTTACCTCGGGACTGACCTACGAGCAGTACTTC. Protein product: CASSLTSGLTYEQYF.

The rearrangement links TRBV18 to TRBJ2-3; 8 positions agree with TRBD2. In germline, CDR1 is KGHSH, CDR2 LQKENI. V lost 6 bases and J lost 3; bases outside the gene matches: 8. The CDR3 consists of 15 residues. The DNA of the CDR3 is TGTGCCAGCTCGGCGGGGGGATCCGGGACAGATACGCAGTATTTT. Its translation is CASSAGGSGTDTQYF.

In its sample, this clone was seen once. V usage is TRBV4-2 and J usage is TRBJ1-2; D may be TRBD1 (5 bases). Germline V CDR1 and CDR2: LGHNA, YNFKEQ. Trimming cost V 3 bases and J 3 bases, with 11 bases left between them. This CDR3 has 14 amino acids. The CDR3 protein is CASSHGGIDYGYTF. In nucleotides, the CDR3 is TGTGCCAGCAGCCATGGGGGGATTGACTATGGCTACACCTTC.

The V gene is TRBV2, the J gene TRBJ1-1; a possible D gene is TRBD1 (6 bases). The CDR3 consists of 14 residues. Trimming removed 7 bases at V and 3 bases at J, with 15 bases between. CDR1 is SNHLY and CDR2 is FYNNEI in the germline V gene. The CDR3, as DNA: TGTGCCAGCAACCTAAACAGGGATTACACTGAAGCTTTCTTT. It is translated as CASNLNRDYTEAFF. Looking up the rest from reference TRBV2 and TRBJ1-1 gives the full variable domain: EPEVTQTPSHQVTQMGQEVILRCVPISNHLYFYWYRQILGQKVEFLVSFYNNEISEKSEIFDDQFSVERPDGSNFTLKIRSTKLEDSAMYFCASNLNRDYTEAFFGQGTRLTVV.

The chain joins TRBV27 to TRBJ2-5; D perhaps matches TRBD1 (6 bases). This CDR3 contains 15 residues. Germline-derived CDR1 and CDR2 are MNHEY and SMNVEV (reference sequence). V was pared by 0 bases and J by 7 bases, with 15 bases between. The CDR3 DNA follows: TGTGCCAGCAGTTTATCTAGGGGGTCGGTTGGGACCCAGTACTTC. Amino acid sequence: CASSLSRGSVGTQYF.

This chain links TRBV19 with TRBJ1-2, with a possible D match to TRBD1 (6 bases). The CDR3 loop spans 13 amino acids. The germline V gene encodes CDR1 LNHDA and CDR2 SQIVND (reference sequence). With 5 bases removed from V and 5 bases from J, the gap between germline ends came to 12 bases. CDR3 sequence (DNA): TGTGCCAGTAGTCCCAGGGGAAGGTATGGCTACACCTTC. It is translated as CASSPRGRYGYTF.

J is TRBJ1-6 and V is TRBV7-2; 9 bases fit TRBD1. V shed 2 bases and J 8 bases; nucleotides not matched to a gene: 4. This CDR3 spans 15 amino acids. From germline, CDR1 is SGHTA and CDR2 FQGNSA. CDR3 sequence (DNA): TGTGCCAGCAGCTTAAGTGGGACAGGGCATTCACCCCTCCACTTT. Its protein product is CASSLSGTGHSPLHF.

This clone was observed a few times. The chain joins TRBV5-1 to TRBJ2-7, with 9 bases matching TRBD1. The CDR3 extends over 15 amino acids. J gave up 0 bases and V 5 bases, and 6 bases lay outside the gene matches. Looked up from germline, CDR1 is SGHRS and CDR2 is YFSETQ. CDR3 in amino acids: CASSVQTGGSYEQYF. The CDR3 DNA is TGCGCCAGCAGTGTGCAGACAGGGGGCTCCTACGAGCAGTACTTC.

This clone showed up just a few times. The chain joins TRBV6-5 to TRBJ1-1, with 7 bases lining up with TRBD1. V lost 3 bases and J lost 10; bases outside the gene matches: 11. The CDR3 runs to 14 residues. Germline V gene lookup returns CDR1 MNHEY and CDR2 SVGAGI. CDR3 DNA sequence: TGTGCCAGCAGTTATGTACAGGGGCCCTTTCGAGCTTTCTTT. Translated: CASSYVQGPFRAFF.

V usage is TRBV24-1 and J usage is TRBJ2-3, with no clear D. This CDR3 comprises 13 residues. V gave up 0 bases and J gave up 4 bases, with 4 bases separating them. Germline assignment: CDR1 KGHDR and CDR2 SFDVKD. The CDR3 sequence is CATSDLSPDTQYF. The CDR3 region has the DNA TGTGCCACCAGTGATTTGTCTCCAGATACGCAGTATTTT.

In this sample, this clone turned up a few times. The CDR3 sequence is CASSPPSVAGGNEQFF. Here the CDR3 DNA reads TGTGCCAGCTCACCACCGTCGGTAGCGGGAGGGAATGAGCAGTTCTTC. J is TRBJ2-1 and V is TRBV18, with 11 bases aligning to TRBD2. V was clipped by 0 bases and J by 7 bases; unmatched bases: 5. The CDR3 consists of 16 residues. The V gene's germline CDR1 is KGHSH and CDR2 LQKENI. The whole variable domain, remainder taken from reference TRBV18 and TRBJ2-1, is NAGVMQNPRHLVRRRGQEARLRCSPMKGHSHVYWYRQLPEEGLKFMVYLQKENIIDESGMPKERFSAEFPKEGPSILRIQQVVRGDSAAYFCASSPPSVAGGNEQFFGPGTRLTVL.

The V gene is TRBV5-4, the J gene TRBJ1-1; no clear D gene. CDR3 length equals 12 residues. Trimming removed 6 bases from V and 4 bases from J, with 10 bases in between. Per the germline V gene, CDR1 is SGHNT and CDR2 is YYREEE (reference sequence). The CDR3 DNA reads TGTGCCAGCAATAGTGTCGGCACTGAAGCTTTCTTT. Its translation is CASNSVGTEAFF.

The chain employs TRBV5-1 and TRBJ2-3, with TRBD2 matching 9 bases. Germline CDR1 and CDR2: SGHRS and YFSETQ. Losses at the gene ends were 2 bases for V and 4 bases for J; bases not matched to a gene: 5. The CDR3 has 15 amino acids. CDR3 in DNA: TGCGCCAGCAGCTTAATGGCGGGAGGGGCAGATACGCAGTATTTT. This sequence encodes CASSLMAGGADTQYF. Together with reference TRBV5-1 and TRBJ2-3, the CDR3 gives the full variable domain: KAGVTQTPRYLIKTRGQQVTLSCSPISGHRSVSWYQQTPGQGLQFLFEYFSETQRNKGNFPGRFSGRQFSNSRSEMNVSTLELGDSALYLCASSLMAGGADTQYFGPGTRLTVL.

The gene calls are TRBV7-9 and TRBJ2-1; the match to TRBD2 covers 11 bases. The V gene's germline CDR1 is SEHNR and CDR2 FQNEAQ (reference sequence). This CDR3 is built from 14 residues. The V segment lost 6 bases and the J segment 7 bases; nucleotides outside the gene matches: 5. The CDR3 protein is CASSPGTSGNEQFF. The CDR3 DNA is TGTGCCAGCAGTCCCGGGACTAGCGGAAATGAGCAGTTCTTC.

The CDR3: CASSWGVGGGPETEAFF. CDR3 in DNA: TGTGCCAGCAGCTGGGGCGTTGGGGGCGGCCCTGAAACTGAAGCTTTCTTT. The chain carries TRBV7-2 and TRBJ1-1, with a tentative D call TRBD1 (6 bases). V lost 4 bases to trimming and J lost 5 bases, with 23 bases between them. The length of the CDR3 is 17 residues. Germline CDR1 and CDR2: SGHTA and FQGNSA.

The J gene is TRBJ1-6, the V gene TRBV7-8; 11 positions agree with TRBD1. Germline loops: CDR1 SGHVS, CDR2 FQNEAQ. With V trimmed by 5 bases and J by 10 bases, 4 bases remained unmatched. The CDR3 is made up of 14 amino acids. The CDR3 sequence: CASSPGTGGSPLHF. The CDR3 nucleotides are TGTGCCAGCAGCCCCGGGACAGGGGGGTCACCCCTCCACTTT.

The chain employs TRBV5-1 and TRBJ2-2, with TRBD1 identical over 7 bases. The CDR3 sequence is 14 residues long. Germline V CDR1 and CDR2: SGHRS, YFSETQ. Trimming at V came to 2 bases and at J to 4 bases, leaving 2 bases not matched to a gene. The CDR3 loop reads CASSLTGVTGELFF. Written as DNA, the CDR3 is TGCGCCAGCAGCTTAACAGGGGTCACCGGGGAGCTGTTTTTT.

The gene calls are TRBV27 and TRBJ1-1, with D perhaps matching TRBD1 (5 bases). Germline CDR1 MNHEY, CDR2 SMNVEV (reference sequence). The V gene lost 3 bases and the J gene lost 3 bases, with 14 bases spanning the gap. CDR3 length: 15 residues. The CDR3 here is CASSFRDGGYTEAFF. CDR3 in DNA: TGTGCCAGCAGTTTCCGTGACGGGGGATACACTGAAGCTTTCTTT.

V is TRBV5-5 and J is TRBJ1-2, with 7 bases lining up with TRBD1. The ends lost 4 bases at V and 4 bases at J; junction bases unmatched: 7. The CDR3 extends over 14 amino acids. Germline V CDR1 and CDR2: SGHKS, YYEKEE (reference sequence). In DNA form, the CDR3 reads TGTGCCAGCAGCGGGCGACAGGGCAGCTATGGCTACACCTTC. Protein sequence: CASSGRQGSYGYTF.

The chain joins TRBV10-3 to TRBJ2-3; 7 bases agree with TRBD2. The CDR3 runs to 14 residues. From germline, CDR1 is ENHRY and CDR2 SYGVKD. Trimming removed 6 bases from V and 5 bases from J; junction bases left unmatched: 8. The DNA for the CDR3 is TGTGCCATCAGATCGGTGGCTAGCGGAGATACGCAGTATTTT. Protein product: CAIRSVASGDTQYF.

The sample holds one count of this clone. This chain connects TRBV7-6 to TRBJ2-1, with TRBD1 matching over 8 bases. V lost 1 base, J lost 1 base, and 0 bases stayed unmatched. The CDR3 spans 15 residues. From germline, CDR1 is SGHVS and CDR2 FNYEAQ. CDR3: CASSLGQGSYNEQFF. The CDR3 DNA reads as TGTGCCAGCAGCTTAGGACAGGGGTCCTACAATGAGCAGTTCTTC.

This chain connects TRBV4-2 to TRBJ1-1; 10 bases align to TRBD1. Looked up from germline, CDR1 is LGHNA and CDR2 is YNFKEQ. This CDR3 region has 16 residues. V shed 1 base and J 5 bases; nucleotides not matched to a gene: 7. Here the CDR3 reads CASSQGEGTGETEAFF. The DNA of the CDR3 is TGTGCCAGCAGCCAAGGAGAGGGGACAGGGGAAACTGAAGCTTTCTTT.

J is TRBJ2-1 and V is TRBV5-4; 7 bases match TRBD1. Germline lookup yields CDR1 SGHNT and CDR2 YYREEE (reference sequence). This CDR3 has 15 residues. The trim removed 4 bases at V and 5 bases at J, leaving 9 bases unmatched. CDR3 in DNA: TGTGCCAGCAGCCGCGACAGGGAAGGGAACAATGAGCAGTTCTTC. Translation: CASSRDREGNNEQFF.

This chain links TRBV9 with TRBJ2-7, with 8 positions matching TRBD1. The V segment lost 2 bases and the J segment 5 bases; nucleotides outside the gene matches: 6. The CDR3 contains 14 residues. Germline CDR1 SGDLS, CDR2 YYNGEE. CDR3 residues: CASSVRQGFNEQYF. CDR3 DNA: TGTGCCAGCAGCGTGAGACAGGGGTTTAACGAGCAGTACTTC.

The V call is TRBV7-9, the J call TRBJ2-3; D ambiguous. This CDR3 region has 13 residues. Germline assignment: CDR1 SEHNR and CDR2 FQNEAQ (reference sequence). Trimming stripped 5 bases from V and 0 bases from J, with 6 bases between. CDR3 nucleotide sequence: TGTGCCAGCAGCCCCTCCAGCACAGATACGCAGTATTTT. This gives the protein CASSPSSTDTQYF.

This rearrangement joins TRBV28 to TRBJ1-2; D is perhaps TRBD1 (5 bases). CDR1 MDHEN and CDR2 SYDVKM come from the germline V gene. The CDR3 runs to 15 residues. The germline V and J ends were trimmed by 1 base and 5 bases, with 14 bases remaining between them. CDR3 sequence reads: CASSLFSQGSYGYTF. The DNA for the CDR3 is TGTGCCAGCAGTTTATTCTCCCAGGGATCATATGGCTACACCTTC.

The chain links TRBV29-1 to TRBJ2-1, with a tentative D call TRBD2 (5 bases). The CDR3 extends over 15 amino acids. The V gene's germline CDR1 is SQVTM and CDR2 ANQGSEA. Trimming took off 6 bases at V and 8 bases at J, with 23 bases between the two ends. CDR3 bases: TGCAGCGTCGTAACGGACTGGGGAGTCTTGCATGAGCAGTTCTTC. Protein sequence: CSVVTDWGVLHEQFF.

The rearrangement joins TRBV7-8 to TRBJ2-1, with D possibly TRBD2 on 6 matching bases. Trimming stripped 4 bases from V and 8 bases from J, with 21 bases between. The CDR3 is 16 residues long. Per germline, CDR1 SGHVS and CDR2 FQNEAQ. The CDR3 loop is CASSSPGTPAAHEQFF. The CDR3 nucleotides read TGTGCCAGCAGCTCTCCAGGGACTCCCGCCGCCCATGAGCAGTTCTTC.

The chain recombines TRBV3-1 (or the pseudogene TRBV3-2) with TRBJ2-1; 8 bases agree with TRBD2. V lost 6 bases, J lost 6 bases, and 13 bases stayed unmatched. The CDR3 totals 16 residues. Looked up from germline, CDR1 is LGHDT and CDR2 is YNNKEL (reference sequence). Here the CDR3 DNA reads TGTGCCAGCAGTCAGACCTATGGCGGGAGGCCCAATGAGCAGTTCTTC. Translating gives CASSQTYGGRPNEQFF.

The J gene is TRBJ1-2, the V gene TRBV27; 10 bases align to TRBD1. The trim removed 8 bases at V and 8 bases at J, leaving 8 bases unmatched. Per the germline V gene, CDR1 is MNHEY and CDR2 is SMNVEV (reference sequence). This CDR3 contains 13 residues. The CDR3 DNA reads TGTGCCAGCGCCTCCTGGACAGGGGGGGGCTACACCTTC. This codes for CASASWTGGGYTF.